These 26 T cell receptor beta chains originate from one sample sequenced in a study of blood T cell repertoires in COVID-19. Only in-frame clones appear in the TCRdb table, and some are missing; sequencing was by immunoSEQ multiplex PCR. The data contain fewer than 7,500 clones, 86% of them singletons. What was sequenced was peripheral blood. The receptors originated from a human donor with active COVID-19. The donor label of this sample is uncertain.

This clone showed up just once. The CDR3 is CSVPGQRPDTQYF. The CDR3 nucleotides read TGCAGCGTACCGGGACAGAGACCAGATACGCAGTATTTT. This chain joins TRBV29-1 and TRBJ2-3, with 7 bases matching TRBD1. V was pared by 6 bases and J by 4 bases, with 7 bases of the junction left unmatched. The CDR3 is made up of 13 amino acids. Germline loops: CDR1 SQVTM, CDR2 ANQGSEA.

The chain combines TRBV19 with TRBJ2-7; weak D call: TRBD1 (6 bases). Germline V gene sequence: CDR1 LNHDA, CDR2 SQIVND (reference sequence). The CDR3 runs to 14 residues. Trimming stripped 5 bases from V and 2 bases from J, with 13 bases between. The CDR3 loop reads CASSPHEGAYEQYF. CDR3 nucleotides: TGTGCCAGTAGTCCCCATGAGGGGGCCTACGAGCAGTACTTC.

This clone rates as medium-sized (0.01 to 0.1%). The chain recombines TRBV11-2 with TRBJ2-7; 10 bases are shared with TRBD2. The junction had 20 bases not matched to a gene; V was cut back by 7 bases and J by 5 bases. The CDR3 is 18 amino acids. Germline V gene data show CDR1 as SGHAT and CDR2 as FQNNGV. This chain's CDR3 is CASIHGAVTSGIGDEQYF. CDR3 in DNA: TGTGCCAGCATTCACGGAGCCGTAACTAGCGGGATAGGGGACGAGCAGTACTTC.

The chain is built from TRBV15 and TRBJ2-7; perhaps TRBD1 as D (5 bases). Trimming stripped 4 bases from V and 9 bases from J, with 13 bases between. The CDR3 is made up of 12 amino acids. The germline gives CDR1 LNHNV, CDR2 YYDKDF (reference sequence). The CDR3 loop reads CATSTGQGGQYF. The CDR3 nucleotides are TGTGCCACCAGCACGGGCCAGGGCGGGCAGTACTTC.

The chain is built from TRBV6-6 and TRBJ1-5; 8 bases are shared with TRBD1. V dropped 6 bases and J dropped 5; count of bases not matched to a gene: 9. Germline loops: CDR1 MNHNY, CDR2 SVGAGI (reference sequence). This CDR3 is 15 amino acids long. This CDR3 reads CASSLDNRGDQPQHF. The CDR3 nucleotides read TGTGCCAGCAGCTTGGACAACAGGGGGGATCAGCCCCAGCATTTT.

This chain links TRBV6-5 with TRBJ1-4, with TRBD1 matching 10 bases. Germline trimming cut 6 bases from V and 10 bases from J; bases unmatched to any gene: 2. The CDR3 consists of 12 residues. The germline V gene encodes CDR1 MNHEY and CDR2 SVGAGI. CDR3 sequence (DNA): TGTGCCAGCAGGACAGGGGGCGGAAAACTGTTTTTT. Its translation: CASRTGGGKLFF.

This chain links TRBV13 with TRBJ2-5; possibly TRBD1 for D (6 bases). The CDR3 spans 15 residues. The germline V and J ends were trimmed by 5 bases and 2 bases, with 15 bases remaining between them. Germline CDR1 and CDR2: PRHDT and FYEKMQ (reference sequence). This chain's CDR3 is CASSGTQGQQETQYF. CDR3 in DNA: TGTGCCAGCAGCGGAACGCAGGGGCAACAAGAGACCCAGTACTTC.

The gene calls are TRBV14 and TRBJ2-3, with 8 bases identical to TRBD1. The CDR3 has 15 amino acids. With V trimmed by 3 bases and J by 3 bases, 5 bases remained unmatched. The germline CDR1 and CDR2 sequences are SGHDN and FVKESK. Here the CDR3 DNA reads TGTGCCAGCAGCCAGCGGACAGGGTGGACAGATACGCAGTATTTT. It is translated as CASSQRTGWTDTQYF.

The gene calls are TRBV4-3 and TRBJ1-2; 7 nucleotides align to TRBD1. CDR1 and CDR2 (germline): LGHNA, YSLEER. V was clipped by 1 base and J by 8 bases; unmatched bases: 10. The CDR3 covers 15 residues. Written as DNA, the CDR3 is TGCGCCAGCAGCCAAGTGGGAGCGCAGGGGGAGGGCTACACCTTC. Protein product: CASSQVGAQGEGYTF.

The chain employs TRBV2 and TRBJ2-6; D not resolved. The V end was cut by 5 bases, the J end by 0 bases, with 8 bases between. The CDR3 is made up of 15 amino acids. CDR1 is SNHLY, CDR2 FYNNEI, per germline. CDR3 sequence (DNA): TGTGCCAGCAGTCAGGCCTTCTCTGGGGCCAACGTCCTGACTTTC. Amino acids: CASSQAFSGANVLTF.

The rearrangement uses TRBV6-2 or TRBV6-3 and TRBJ2-6; TRBD1 is a possible D gene (6 bases). CDR3 length equals 15 residues. Germline V gives CDR1 MNHEY, CDR2 SVGEGT. V lost 2 bases and J lost 6, with 11 bases in between. CDR3 loop: CASSYMGAPANVLTF. The CDR3 nucleotides are TGTGCCAGCAGTTACATGGGGGCCCCGGCCAACGTCCTGACTTTC.

CDR3 region: CAWAPGTASNTGELFF. CDR3 sequence (DNA): TGTGCCTGGGCACCTGGGACAGCCTCGAACACCGGGGAGCTGTTTTTT. The chain couples TRBV30 to TRBJ2-2; 7 bases agree with TRBD1. The CDR3 covers 16 residues. Trimming at V came to 5 bases and at J to 0 bases, leaving 9 bases not matched to a gene. From germline, CDR1 is GTSNPN and CDR2 SVGIG (reference sequence).

The chain uses TRBV27 and TRBJ1-2; 7 bases align to TRBD1. The CDR3 contains 16 residues. The germline CDR1 and CDR2 sequences are MNHEY and SMNVEV (reference sequence). V lost 4 bases and J lost 6; bases outside the gene matches: 14. Written as DNA, the CDR3 is TGTGCCAGCAGTTCGGTTAGTGATGGCAGGGGGAATGGCTACACCTTC. This gives the protein CASSSVSDGRGNGYTF.

The genes are TRBV27 and TRBJ2-7; the D gene is possibly TRBD2 (6 bases). This CDR3 region has 15 residues. V was pared by 7 bases and J by 0 bases, with 16 bases between. Germline loops: CDR1 MNHEY, CDR2 SMNVEV (reference sequence). DNA for the CDR3: TGTGCCAGCAAAAGTTGGGCGGGAAACTCCTACGAGCAGTACTTC. This encodes CASKSWAGNSYEQYF.

The J gene is TRBJ2-7, the V gene TRBV3-1 (or the pseudogene TRBV3-2); TRBD2 might be the D (5 bases). The germline CDR1 and CDR2 sequences are LGHDT and YNNKEL (reference sequence). The CDR3 runs 13 residues. Trimming removed 3 bases from V and 3 bases from J, with 9 bases in between. CDR3: CASSHRRGYEQYF. The CDR3 DNA reads TGTGCCAGCAGCCATCGACGGGGCTACGAGCAGTACTTC.

The rearrangement joins TRBV19 to TRBJ2-7; the match to TRBD2 covers 7 bases. The CDR3 totals 15 residues. V trimming: 2 bases; J trimming: 2 bases; junction bases outside the gene matches: 6. In germline, CDR1 is LNHDA, CDR2 SQIVND (reference sequence). This CDR3 is CASSILAGNPYEQYF. CDR3 DNA: TGTGCCAGTAGTATATTAGCGGGCAATCCCTACGAGCAGTACTTC.

The V and J genes are TRBV30 and TRBJ1-1; TRBD1 aligns across 7 bases. Trimming cost V 1 base and J 3 bases; bases outside gene matches: 8. Germline V gives CDR1 GTSNPN, CDR2 SVGIG (reference sequence). This CDR3 has 15 residues. The CDR3 nucleotides are TGTGCCTGGAGTGGGCAACAGGGGTGGGACACTGAAGCTTTCTTT. Protein product: CAWSGQQGWDTEAFF.

The chain employs TRBV30 and TRBJ1-2, with 7 bases fitting TRBD1. The CDR3 spans 13 residues. The germline V gene encodes CDR1 GTSNPN and CDR2 SVGIG (reference sequence). V shed 4 bases and J 8 bases; nucleotides not matched to a gene: 10. The CDR3 bases are TGTGCCTGGATCCCCCAGGGGGGATTAGGCTACACCTTC. Amino acid sequence: CAWIPQGGLGYTF.

This clone was counted between two and nine times. The chain employs TRBV30 and TRBJ2-7, with a weak D call TRBD2 (5 bases). The ends were cut back, 0 bases at V and 0 bases at J, with 15 bases in the middle. This CDR3 has 16 amino acids. Germline lookup yields CDR1 GTSNPN and CDR2 SVGIG (reference sequence). This chain's CDR3 is CAWSVRLGATSYEQYF. The CDR3 DNA is TGTGCCTGGAGTGTACGTCTGGGAGCAACCTCCTACGAGCAGTACTTC.

The rearrangement links TRBV11-3 to TRBJ2-3; 10 bases match TRBD2. The J segment lost 3 bases and the V segment lost 6 bases, leaving 6 bases of the junction unmatched. CDR3 length: 15 amino acids. From germline, CDR1 is SGHNT and CDR2 YENEEA. This CDR3 reads CASSWGTSVTDTQYF. CDR3 sequence (DNA): TGTGCCAGCAGTTGGGGGACTAGCGTTACAGATACGCAGTATTTT. The whole variable domain, remainder taken from reference TRBV11-3 and TRBJ2-3, is EAGVVQSPRYKIIEKKQPVAFWCNPISGHNTLYWYLQNLGQGPELLIRYENEEAVDDSQLPKDRFSAERLKGVDSTLKIQPAELGDSAVYLCASSWGTSVTDTQYFGPGTRLTVL.

The J gene is TRBJ2-7, the V gene TRBV5-1, with 8 bases fitting TRBD2. The CDR3 covers 16 residues. The V segment lost 3 bases and the J segment 2 bases; nucleotides outside the gene matches: 10. CDR1 is SGHRS and CDR2 is YFSETQ in the germline V gene. CDR3 sequence reads: CASSWGTRTFTYEQYF. CDR3 nucleotides: TGCGCCAGCAGCTGGGGGACTAGAACCTTCACCTACGAGCAGTACTTC.

The rearrangement uses TRBV9 and TRBJ2-5; 8 bases line up with TRBD2. Germline V lookup: CDR1 SGDLS, CDR2 YYNGEE. The CDR3 spans 20 residues. The V segment lost 3 bases and the J segment 2 bases; nucleotides outside the gene matches: 21. CDR3 region: CASSGYKEGLVGVWQETQYF. In DNA, the CDR3 is TGTGCCAGCAGCGGATACAAGGAGGGACTAGTTGGGGTCTGGCAAGAGACCCAGTACTTC.

V and J are TRBV5-1 and TRBJ2-6, with D possibly TRBD2 on 6 matching bases. Germline V gene lookup returns CDR1 SGHRS and CDR2 YFSETQ. Between the trimmed V and J ends, which lost 3 bases and 0 bases, there was a span of 25 bases. This CDR3 comprises 21 residues. The CDR3 here is CASSYPRGSDQRSSGANVLTF. CDR3 coding DNA: TGCGCCAGCAGCTACCCGCGGGGCAGCGACCAACGCAGCTCTGGGGCCAACGTCCTGACTTTC.

This chain links TRBV11-3 with TRBJ2-3; D might be TRBD1 (5 bases). Germline CDR1 SGHNT, CDR2 YENEEA. Trimming took off 3 bases at V and 3 bases at J, with 10 bases between the two ends. The CDR3 extends over 14 amino acids. CDR3 DNA sequence: TGTGCCAGCAGCTTTGCCCAGGGAACAGATACGCAGTATTTT. Its protein is CASSFAQGTDTQYF.

This chain joins TRBV3-1 (or the pseudogene TRBV3-2) and TRBJ2-1; possible D gene TRBD2, 6 bases. V lost 3 bases to trimming and J lost 7 bases, with 10 bases between them. The CDR3 length is 13 residues. The germline gives CDR1 LGHDT, CDR2 YNNKEL (reference sequence). For the CDR3, the DNA is TGTGCCAGCAGCCACCGCCGGGGGAATGAGCAGTTCTTC. The encoded protein is CASSHRRGNEQFF.

The V call is TRBV18, the J call TRBJ1-6; 7 bases agree with TRBD1. Germline V lookup: CDR1 KGHSH, CDR2 LQKENI. The V gene end was trimmed by 1 base and the J gene end by 7 bases; junction bases not matched to a gene: 7. The CDR3 totals 16 residues. CDR3 coding DNA: TGTGCCAGCTCACCACTTCCGGGACAGTCGAATTCACCCCTCCACTTT. Amino acid sequence: CASSPLPGQSNSPLHF.